The 15 T cell receptor beta chains presented below share a single source sample, sequenced in a study of CD8 T cells in ankylosing spondylitis. TCRdb re-called the 5' RACE reads through MiXCR, storing one row per CDR3 protein. Of hundreds of thousands of distinct CDR3 sequences listed, 32% were seen once; the top ten hold approximately 4%. The sequencing input was blood, either unsorted or a sorted T cell fraction (not recorded which). The receptor set was obtained from a male donor with ankylosing spondylitis or in good health (not recorded which).

The chain couples TRBV15 to TRBJ2-3, with 10 bases matching TRBD1. There are 16 residues in the CDR3. V shed 1 base and J 3 bases; nucleotides not matched to a gene: 4. Germline CDR1 and CDR2: LNHNV and YYDKDF (reference sequence). The DNA for the CDR3 is TGTGCCACCAGCAGAGGGGAGGGACAGGGGACAGATACGCAGTATTTT. It is translated as CATSRGEGQGTDTQYF.

Concerning this clonotype itself: A read error is possible here, since a much larger clone lies one base away. The rearrangement joins TRBV6-1 to TRBJ2-3; 13 bases are a match to TRBD2. Germline V lookup: CDR1 MNHNS, CDR2 SASEGT. The CDR3 contains 15 residues. The trim removed 6 bases at V and 1 base at J, leaving 1 base unmatched. The chain's CDR3 is CASSGLAGGTDTQYF. CDR3 nucleotides: TGTGCCAGCAGCGGACTAGCGGGGGGCACAGATACGCAGTATTTT.

Only a few counts were recorded for this clonotype. The chain uses TRBV7-8 and TRBJ1-1; D is undetermined. The CDR3 runs to 12 residues. V lost 3 bases, J lost 1 base, and 3 bases lay in between. Germline assignment: CDR1 SGHVS and CDR2 FQNEAQ. CDR3 protein: CASSFQNTEAFF. The CDR3 DNA is TGTGCCAGCAGCTTCCAGAACACTGAAGCTTTCTTT. Variable domain in full (rest from reference TRBV7-8 and TRBJ1-1): GAGVSQSPRYKVAKRGQDVALRCDPISGHVSLFWYQQALGQGPEFLTYFQNEAQLDKSGLPSDRFFAERPEGSVSTLKIQRTQQEDSAVYLCASSFQNTEAFFGQGTRLTVV.

This clonotype was detected only once. This chain uses TRBV20-1 with TRBJ1-5; tentative D call: TRBD1 (5 bases). This CDR3 is 16 amino acids long. V gave up 3 bases and J gave up 0 bases, with 15 bases separating them. CDR1 is DFQATT and CDR2 is SNEGSKA in the germline V gene (reference sequence). CDR3 DNA sequence: TGCAGTGCTAGGGGGCCGGGAGCCTATAGCAATCAGCCCCAGCATTTT. Its translation is CSARGPGAYSNQPQHF.

This clonotype was seen a handful of times. The chain has TRBV6-5 and TRBJ2-5; D gene uncertain. The V gene's germline CDR1 is MNHEY and CDR2 SVGAGI. Trimming stripped 8 bases from V and 1 base from J, with 8 bases between. The CDR3 extends over 12 amino acids. In DNA form, the CDR3 reads TGTGCCAGCCAAAGGGCCCAAGAGACCCAGTACTTC. This codes for CASQRAQETQYF.

The rearrangement links TRBV5-1 to TRBJ1-2, with 9 bases identical to TRBD1. There are 14 residues in the CDR3. J lost 2 bases, V lost 4 bases, and 3 bases had no gene match. The germline V gene encodes CDR1 SGHRS and CDR2 YFSETQ. Written as DNA, the CDR3 is TGCGCCAGCAGCGACGGACAGGGGAACTATGGCTACACCTTC. Protein product: CASSDGQGNYGYTF.

This clonotype came up a few times. J is TRBJ1-2 and V is TRBV27, with 9 nucleotides matching TRBD1. J lost 6 bases, V lost 6 bases, and 5 bases had no gene match. The CDR3 consists of 13 residues. The germline V gene encodes CDR1 MNHEY and CDR2 SMNVEV (reference sequence). This CDR3 is CASSRTGDHGYTF. Here the CDR3 DNA reads TGTGCCAGCAGCCGGACAGGGGACCATGGCTACACCTTC.

The chain has TRBV20-1 and TRBJ2-5, with 7 bases aligning to TRBD2. The CDR3 contains 16 residues. The germline CDR1 and CDR2 sequences are DFQATT and SNEGSKA (reference sequence). V lost 0 bases and J lost 2; bases outside the gene matches: 9. The CDR3 sequence is CSARDVSARGQETQYF. DNA for the CDR3: TGCAGTGCTAGAGATGTCTCAGCGCGGGGGCAAGAGACCCAGTACTTC.

This clonotype was seen only a few times. The J gene is TRBJ2-5, the V gene TRBV6-5; 10 positions match TRBD1. There are 14 residues in the CDR3. Trimming cost V 2 bases and J 4 bases; bases outside gene matches: 1. Germline V gene sequence: CDR1 MNHEY, CDR2 SVGAGI. The chain's CDR3 is CASSYDRGPETQYF. The CDR3 region has the DNA TGTGCCAGCAGTTACGACAGGGGGCCAGAGACCCAGTACTTC.

This clonotype was seen a single time. The chain links TRBV5-1 to TRBJ2-2; D could derive from TRBD1 or TRBD2 (5 bases each). Germline assignment: CDR1 SGHRS and CDR2 YFSETQ. V gave up 4 bases and J gave up 5 bases, with 15 bases separating them. The CDR3 extends over 15 amino acids. The CDR3 sequence: CASSPGTLRTGELFF. CDR3 nucleotide sequence: TGCGCCAGCAGCCCGGGGACCTTACGGACCGGGGAGCTGTTTTTT. The full variable domain, completed using reference TRBV5-1 and TRBJ2-2, is KAGVTQTPRYLIKTRGQQVTLSCSPISGHRSVSWYQQTPGQGLQFLFEYFSETQRNKGNFPGRFSGRQFSNSRSEMNVSTLELGDSALYLCASSPGTLRTGELFFGEGSRLTVL.

The V call is TRBV11-2, the J call TRBJ2-1; D remains ambiguous. V was pared by 5 bases and J by 4 bases, with 9 bases between. Germline V gives CDR1 SGHAT, CDR2 FQNNGV. This CDR3 is 13 amino acids long. The CDR3 loop is CASSPVRYNEQFF. CDR3 bases: TGTGCCAGCAGCCCCGTCCGATACAATGAGCAGTTCTTC.

This clonotype was counted only a few times. This rearrangement joins TRBV12-3 or TRBV12-4 to TRBJ1-5; D gene unclear. The CDR3 covers 15 residues. V lost 3 bases to trimming and J lost 2 bases, with 11 bases between them. This CDR3 is CASSFIHGGNQPQHF. The CDR3 coding sequence is TGTGCCAGCAGTTTTATCCATGGCGGCAATCAGCCCCAGCATTTT.

This clonotype came up a few times. The chain links TRBV24-1 to TRBJ2-1, with D tentatively TRBD1 (6 bases). Germline CDR1 reads KGHDR; CDR2 reads SFDVKD. The V gene lost 1 base and the J gene lost 9 bases, with 21 bases spanning the gap. This CDR3 contains 17 residues. The CDR3 nucleotides are TGTGCCACCAGTGATTTAAACAGGGCCCCGCTTCTTGGTGAGCAGTTCTTC. Encoded protein: CATSDLNRAPLLGEQFF.

This clonotype occurred a few times. V and J are TRBV20-1 and TRBJ2-5, with a possible D match to TRBD2 (6 bases). The CDR3 contains 13 residues. The germline V and J ends were trimmed by 6 bases and 5 bases, with 16 bases remaining between them. Germline CDR1 and CDR2: DFQATT and SNEGSKA (reference sequence). This chain's CDR3 is CSAPTSVVETQYF. DNA for the CDR3: TGCAGTGCCCCGACTAGTGTGGTCGAGACCCAGTACTTC.

V and J are TRBV12-3 or TRBV12-4 and TRBJ1-5; the match to TRBD1 covers 7 bases. Trimming at V came to 7 bases and at J to 0 bases, leaving 12 bases not matched to a gene. The CDR3 has 17 residues. CDR3 protein: CASTQGGMWDSNQPQHF. DNA of the CDR3: TGTGCCAGCACCCAGGGGGGAATGTGGGATAGCAATCAGCCCCAGCATTTT.